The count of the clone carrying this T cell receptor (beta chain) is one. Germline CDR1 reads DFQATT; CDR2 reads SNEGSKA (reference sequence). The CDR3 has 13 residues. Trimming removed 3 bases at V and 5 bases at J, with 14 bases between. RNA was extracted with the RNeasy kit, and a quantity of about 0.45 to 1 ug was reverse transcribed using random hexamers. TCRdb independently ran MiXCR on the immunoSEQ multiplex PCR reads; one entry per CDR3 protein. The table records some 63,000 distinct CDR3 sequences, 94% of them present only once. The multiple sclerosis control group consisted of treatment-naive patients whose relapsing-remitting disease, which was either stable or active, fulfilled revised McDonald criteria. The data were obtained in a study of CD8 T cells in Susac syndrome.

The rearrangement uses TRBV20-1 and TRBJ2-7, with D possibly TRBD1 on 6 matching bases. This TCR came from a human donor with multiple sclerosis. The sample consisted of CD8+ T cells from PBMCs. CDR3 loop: CSARGQGSNEQYF. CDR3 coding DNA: TGCAGTGCTAGGGGGCAGGGGAGCAACGAGCAGTACTTC.